This T cell receptor (beta chain) comes out of a study of cytomegalovirus exposure and HLA in healthy donors. Study-level information: The same platform was used for the roughly 130 validation repertoires as for the approximately 730 first-cohort repertoires, as reported in a later analysis. Findings of the study overall: The study listed roughly 150 cytomegalovirus-associated TCR beta chains.

CDR1 is KGHSH, CDR2 LQKENI, per germline. This CDR3 comprises 16 residues. Losses at the gene ends were 0 bases for V and 0 bases for J; bases not matched to a gene: 2. Generated by immunoSEQ multiplex PCR, the TCRdb table keeps only in-frame clones and is missing some. The sample has roughly 65,000 clones, approximately 96% seen once. As regards this clone: Its antigen is unidentified.

The specimen sequenced was PBMCs. The chain carries TRBV18 and TRBJ2-4; 7 bases are a match to TRBD1. The sequence derives from a young man in good health and CMV-seropositive. The CDR3 DNA reads TGTGCCAGCTCACCACCGGGACAGCTAGCCAAAAACATTCAGTACTTC. Its protein is CASSPPGQLAKNIQYF.